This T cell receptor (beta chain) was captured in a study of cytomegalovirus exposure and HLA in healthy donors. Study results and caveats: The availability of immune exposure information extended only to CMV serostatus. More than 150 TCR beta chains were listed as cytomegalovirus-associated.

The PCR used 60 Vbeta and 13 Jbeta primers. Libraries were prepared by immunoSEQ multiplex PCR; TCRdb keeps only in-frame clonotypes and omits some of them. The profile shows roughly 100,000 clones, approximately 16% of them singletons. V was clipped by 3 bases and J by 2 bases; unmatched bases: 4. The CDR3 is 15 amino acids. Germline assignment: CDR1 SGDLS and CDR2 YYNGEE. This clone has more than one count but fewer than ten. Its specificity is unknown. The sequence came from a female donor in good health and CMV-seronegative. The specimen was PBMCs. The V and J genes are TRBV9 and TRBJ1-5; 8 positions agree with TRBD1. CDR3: CASSETGEGNQPQHF. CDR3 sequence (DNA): TGTGCCAGCAGCGAGACAGGGGAGGGCAATCAGCCCCAGCATTTT.